Following are 30 T cell receptor beta chains from one sample sequenced in a study of T-cell reconstitution after alpha-beta-depleted transplantation in children. Unique molecular identifiers tagged the TCRbeta library. One entry per CDR3 protein, called by TCRdb with MiXCR from the PCR reads. The sample lists some 150,000 distinct CDR3 sequences, 7.5% to 9% occurring once. The sample consisted of PBMCs, mostly from graft donor cells, taken 180 days after TCRalphabeta/CD19-depleted stem cell transplant. Every receptor here comes from a female patient aged 2-15 years who had a stem cell transplant for congenital amegakaryocytic thrombocytopenia, so the T cells may come from the graft donor.

At least ten counts were recorded for this clonotype. The V call is TRBV28, the J call TRBJ1-5, with D unclear. The CDR3 runs to 12 residues. CDR1 MDHEN and CDR2 SYDVKM come from the germline V gene. V was shortened by 5 bases and J by 9 bases, with 11 bases between the two germline ends. CDR3 in amino acids: CASSQISPPQHF. In DNA, the CDR3 is TGTGCCAGCAGTCAGATCAGTCCGCCCCAGCATTTT.

This clonotype was detected ten times or more. The chain uses TRBV21-1 and TRBJ1-5; the table's D gene call, TRBD1, was not cross checked with the DNA. TRBV21-1 is reported as a pseudogene. CDR3 size: 15 residues. The chain's CDR3 is CASSNWTGGNQPQHF. The CDR3 nucleotides are TGTGCCAGCAGCAACTGGACAGGGGGCAATCAGCCCCAGCATTTT.

This clonotype was observed many times. The chain couples TRBV5-1 to TRBJ2-1, with 9 bases aligning to TRBD2. The CDR3 contains 15 residues. After removal of 7 bases from V and 8 bases from J, the junction contained 13 bases not matched to a gene. CDR1 is SGHRS and CDR2 is YFSETQ in the germline V gene. This chain's CDR3 is CASDPGLAPGDEQFF. The CDR3 DNA reads TGCGCCAGCGATCCGGGACTAGCCCCAGGGGATGAGCAGTTCTTC.

This clonotype showed up just a few times. The chain links TRBV7-2 to TRBJ2-3; D unresolved. The CDR3 consists of 12 residues. The germline gives CDR1 SGHTA, CDR2 FQGNSA. V was cut by 0 bases and J by 13 bases, with 11 bases left in between. CDR3 sequence: CASSLAGFHEYF. The CDR3 DNA reads TGTGCCAGCAGCTTAGCAGGTTTCCATGAGTATTTT.

This clonotype was found many times. The gene calls are TRBV12-3 or TRBV12-4 and TRBJ2-7; 11 positions agree with TRBD2. J lost 6 bases, V lost 5 bases, and 24 bases had no gene match. This CDR3 spans 20 amino acids. The CDR3 here is CASSPRQFKTSGVFRSEQYF. CDR3 bases: TGTGCCAGCAGTCCCCGCCAGTTCAAGACTAGCGGGGTTTTTCGTAGCGAGCAGTACTTC.

In its sample, this clonotype was seen many times. This chain joins TRBV20-1 and TRBJ2-5, with D unresolved. Germline V gene sequence: CDR1 DFQATT, CDR2 SNEGSKA (reference sequence). The CDR3 has 13 amino acids. Trimming left V 1 base short and J 5 bases short, with 11 bases between. The CDR3 DNA is TGCAGTGCTAGAGCGCAGCCCAGGGAGACCCAGTACTTC. It specifies CSARAQPRETQYF.

The chain employs TRBV10-3 and TRBJ2-3, with D uncertain. Germline CDR1 reads ENHRY; CDR2 reads SYGVKD. The length of the CDR3 is 15 residues. Trimming left V 0 bases short and J 1 base short, with 8 bases between. The CDR3 is CAISESWAGTDTQYF. The CDR3, as DNA: TGTGCCATCAGTGAGTCTTGGGCAGGCACAGATACGCAGTATTTT.

The chain combines TRBV5-1 with TRBJ2-1; tentative D call: TRBD2 (5 bases). Germline V lookup: CDR1 SGHRS, CDR2 YFSETQ. CDR3 length: 13 amino acids. V lost 1 base and J 10 bases, leaving 12 bases between the germline ends. Here the CDR3 reads CASSLTGVYEQFF. The DNA of the CDR3 is TGCGCCAGCAGCTTGACCGGGGTTTACGAGCAGTTCTTC. The entire variable domain, with the rest obtained from reference TRBV5-1 and TRBJ2-1, is as follows: KAGVTQTPRYLIKTRGQQVTLSCSPISGHRSVSWYQQTPGQGLQFLFEYFSETQRNKGNFPGRFSGRQFSNSRSEMNVSTLELGDSALYLCASSLTGVYEQFFGPGTRLTVL.

This clonotype occurred many times. V and J are TRBV7-2 and TRBJ1-1; 10 positions agree with TRBD1. The CDR3 covers 14 residues. Per the germline V gene, CDR1 is SGHTA and CDR2 is FQGNSA. V was clipped by 4 bases and J by 3 bases; unmatched bases: 2. CDR3 amino acids: CASSSDRGDTEAFF. CDR3 sequence (DNA): TGTGCCAGCAGCTCGGACAGGGGGGACACTGAAGCTTTCTTT.

In regard to this clonotype: Given a much more abundant clone one base away, this may be a read error. As DNA, the CDR3 is TGTGCCAGCATTCCACTAGCGGGAGGTGGGGATGAGCAGTTCTTC. Translated, it gives CASIPLAGGGDEQFF. This chain connects TRBV2 to TRBJ2-1; TRBD2 matches at 12 bases. V gave up 7 bases and J gave up 8 bases; unmatched junction bases: 9. CDR1 and CDR2 from the germline V gene are SNHLY and FYNNEI. CDR3 length: 15 amino acids. Supplemented by reference TRBV2 and TRBJ2-1, the full variable domain reads EPEVTQTPSHQVTQMGQEVILRCVPISNHLYFYWYRQILGQKVEFLVSFYNNEISEKSEIFDDQFSVERPDGSNFTLKIRSTKLEDSAMYFCASIPLAGGGDEQFFGPGTRLTVL.

This chain connects TRBV2 to TRBJ2-1; D is undetermined. The germline V gene encodes CDR1 SNHLY and CDR2 FYNNEI. Trimming took off 5 bases at V and 7 bases at J, with 12 bases between the two ends. The CDR3 is made up of 13 amino acids. The chain's CDR3 is CASSTDVQNEQFF. The CDR3 DNA follows: TGTGCCAGCAGTACCGATGTACAGAATGAGCAGTTCTTC.

This clonotype was recorded many times. The V gene is TRBV19, the J gene TRBJ2-4; D tentatively fits TRBD1 or TRBD2 (5 bases each). The V and J ends lost 5 bases and 9 bases respectively, with 20 bases between them. This CDR3 has 15 amino acids. Germline V gene data show CDR1 as LNHDA and CDR2 as SQIVND (reference sequence). CDR3 bases: TGTGCCAGTAGTTCTTCCGGGACCGGCTTGAGCATTCAGTACTTC. Translating it yields CASSSSGTGLSIQYF.

This clonotype was observed at least ten times. The rearrangement joins TRBV29-1 to TRBJ1-5, with 7 bases matching TRBD1. Germline CDR1 is SQVTM and CDR2 is ANQGSEA. Unmatched junction bases numbered 7, after V lost 7 bases and J lost 4 bases. The CDR3 has 13 residues. CDR3 in amino acids: CSAQGTENQPQHF. CDR3 nucleotides: TGCAGCGCGCAAGGGACAGAAAATCAGCCCCAGCATTTT. Drawing the rest from reference TRBV29-1 and TRBJ1-5, the complete variable domain is SAVISQKPSRDICQRGTSLTIQCQVDSQVTMMFWYRQQPGQSLTLIATANQGSEATYESGFVIDKFPISRPNLTFSTLTVSNMSPEDSSIYLCSAQGTENQPQHFGDGTRLSIL.

Ten or more counts support this clonotype. The rearrangement uses TRBV5-1 and TRBJ2-2; no clear D. Trimming pared 0 bases from V and 4 bases from J, leaving 7 bases between. Germline values: CDR1 SGHRS, CDR2 YFSETQ. The CDR3 covers 14 residues. As DNA, the CDR3 is TGCGCCAGCAGCTTGGATGCGGCCACCGGGGAGCTGTTTTTT. The encoded protein is CASSLDAATGELFF.

This clonotype was seen a handful of times. V usage is TRBV6-5 and J usage is TRBJ2-7, with D perhaps TRBD2 (6 bases). Germline CDR1 is MNHEY and CDR2 is SVGAGI. Trimming took 2 bases from V and 4 from J, leaving 15 bases between them. CDR3 size: 15 residues. The CDR3 DNA reads as TGTGCCAGCAGTTACGGCCGGACGGAGGGGTACGAGCAGTACTTC. Protein product: CASSYGRTEGYEQYF.

There are many counts of this clonotype. The chain couples TRBV15 to TRBJ2-7, with D perhaps matching TRBD2 (5 bases). The CDR3 length is 15 residues. V gave up 3 bases and J gave up 2 bases, with 14 bases separating them. Looked up from germline, CDR1 is LNHNV and CDR2 is YYDKDF (reference sequence). In nucleotides, the CDR3 is TGTGCCACCAGCAGTTTGGACTCTTCCACCTACGAGCAGTACTTC. Translation: CATSSLDSSTYEQYF.

The chain couples TRBV7-2 to TRBJ1-1; no definite D call. Germline V gives CDR1 SGHTA, CDR2 FQGNSA. This CDR3 spans 15 amino acids. V lost 4 bases and J 3 bases, leaving 15 bases between the germline ends. The DNA of the CDR3 is TGTGCCAGCAGCTCCGGACCCCGCGAGGACACTGAAGCTTTCTTT. Translated: CASSSGPREDTEAFF.

This clonotype came up a few times. J is TRBJ2-7 and V is TRBV3-1; D gene ambiguous. CDR3 length equals 14 residues. The V gene lost 0 bases and the J gene lost 9 bases, with 15 bases spanning the gap. Germline loops: CDR1 LGHDT, CDR2 YNNKEL (reference sequence). CDR3 sequence reads: CASSQDPLFSLQYF. In DNA, the CDR3 is TGTGCCAGCAGCCAAGATCCCCTCTTTAGTCTGCAGTACTTC.

This clonotype was detected many times. The chain recombines TRBV4-2 with TRBJ2-3; 7 nucleotides line up with TRBD2. Trimming at V came to 1 base and at J to 0 bases, leaving 10 bases not matched to a gene. Germline loops: CDR1 LGHNA, CDR2 YNFKEQ. The CDR3 spans 18 residues. The CDR3 region has the DNA TGTGCCAGCAGCCAAGCGGTTGGCGGGAGAGGGAGCACAGATACGCAGTATTTT. It codes for CASSQAVGGRGSTDTQYF.

The chain combines TRBV7-6 with TRBJ2-2; 11 positions match TRBD1. J lost 5 bases, V lost 5 bases, and 4 bases had no gene match. The germline V gene encodes CDR1 SGHVS and CDR2 FNYEAQ. The CDR3 spans 15 residues. In DNA, the CDR3 is TGTGCCAGCAGCGAGAGGGACAGGGGGACCGGGGAGCTGTTTTTT. This gives the protein CASSERDRGTGELFF.

This clonotype occurred many times. This sequence joins TRBV20-1 and TRBJ2-3, with D perhaps matching TRBD2 (6 bases). Germline CDR1 reads DFQATT; CDR2 reads SNEGSKA (reference sequence). The CDR3 extends over 17 amino acids. V was clipped by 0 bases and J by 2 bases, with 18 bases between them. As DNA, the CDR3 is TGCAGTGCTAGAGAGCCGGGACTGAAACCAACCACAGATACGCAGTATTTT. It codes for CSAREPGLKPTTDTQYF.

This clonotype was recorded a few times. The chain links TRBV10-3 to TRBJ2-3; 7 bases line up with TRBD2. Germline V gene sequence: CDR1 ENHRY, CDR2 SYGVKD. J lost 1 base, V lost 8 bases, and 6 bases had no gene match. CDR3 length: 14 amino acids. Here the CDR3 DNA reads TGTGCCATCCGACCTAGCGGAGGCACAGATACGCAGTATTTT. Encoded protein: CAIRPSGGTDTQYF.

The chain is built from TRBV5-1 and TRBJ2-5, with TRBD2 as a possible D gene (5 bases). Trimming pared 0 bases from V and 2 bases from J, leaving 11 bases between. Germline-derived CDR1 and CDR2 are SGHRS and YFSETQ. This CDR3 is built from 15 residues. The CDR3 here is CASSLGFGEQETQYF. The CDR3 DNA reads TGCGCCAGCAGCTTGGGCTTCGGGGAGCAAGAGACCCAGTACTTC.

This clonotype was observed at least ten times. This chain joins TRBV12-3 or TRBV12-4 and TRBJ2-1, with 8 nucleotides matching TRBD1. This CDR3 comprises 15 residues. With 7 bases clipped from V and 3 bases from J, the junction kept 8 bases outside the gene matches. The CDR3 loop is CASTGVGTGYNEQFF. The CDR3 coding sequence is TGTGCCAGCACCGGGGTTGGGACAGGCTACAATGAGCAGTTCTTC.

This clonotype has ten or more counts. The chain couples TRBV12-3 or TRBV12-4 to TRBJ2-3; the D is unclear. V gave up 3 bases and J gave up 0 bases, with 13 bases separating them. This CDR3 contains 16 residues. The CDR3 here is CASSFGQAPSTDTQYF. In DNA, the CDR3 is TGTGCCAGCAGTTTCGGCCAGGCCCCTAGCACAGATACGCAGTATTTT.

As for this clonotype: This clone may be a read error of a much larger clone one base away. V usage is TRBV5-1 and J usage is TRBJ1-5, with 7 nucleotides matching TRBD1. The CDR3 length is 15 residues. Germline-derived CDR1 and CDR2 are SGHRS and YFSETQ. V lost 1 base to trimming and J lost 3 bases; unmatched junction nucleotides: 4. CDR3 sequence reads: CASSLSGGANQPQHF. CDR3 coding DNA: TGCGCCAGCAGCTTGTCAGGGGGTGCCAATCAGCCCCAGCATTTT.

This clonotype was seen only a few times. The J gene is TRBJ1-2, the V gene TRBV18; D is perhaps TRBD1 (5 bases). Germline loops: CDR1 KGHSH, CDR2 LQKENI. This CDR3 contains 13 residues. Trimming stripped 5 bases from V and 5 bases from J, with 12 bases between. CDR3 sequence: CASSADSGYGYTF. CDR3 coding DNA: TGTGCCAGCTCAGCCGACAGTGGGTATGGCTACACCTTC.

At least ten counts were recorded for this clonotype. The chain has TRBV13 and TRBJ2-7, with a weak D call TRBD2 (6 bases). Germline V lookup: CDR1 PRHDT, CDR2 FYEKMQ (reference sequence). The V end was cut by 5 bases, the J end by 6 bases, with 14 bases between. The CDR3 is 13 residues long. As DNA, the CDR3 is TGTGCCAGCAGCCTCCTCCAGGGAGGCGAGCAGTACTTC. Translated: CASSLLQGGEQYF.

This clonotype has a count of ten or more. This chain joins TRBV5-1 and TRBJ2-1; 11 nucleotides align to TRBD2. With 4 bases clipped from V and 0 bases from J, the junction kept 9 bases outside the gene matches. The CDR3 length is 18 residues. Per the germline V gene, CDR1 is SGHRS and CDR2 is YFSETQ. CDR3 loop: CASSPRGTSGVSYNEQFF. In DNA, the CDR3 is TGCGCCAGCAGCCCGAGGGGGACTAGCGGAGTCTCCTACAATGAGCAGTTCTTC.

This chain links TRBV14 with TRBJ1-2; unclear D gene. Germline CDR1 is SGHDN and CDR2 is FVKESK. V lost 1 base and J lost 8, with 8 bases in between. The CDR3 contains 12 residues. The CDR3 bases are TGTGCCAGCAGCCAAGCCCTTCTAGGCTACACCTTC. This gives the protein CASSQALLGYTF.